A selection of T cell receptor beta chains follows, all from one sample in a study of T cell changes during pregnancy in multiple sclerosis. Sequencing was performed with immunoSEQ multiplex PCR; in TCRdb, only in-frame clones are kept and a portion is missing. The sample holds some 85,000 clones, over 85% seen once. Sequencing was performed on peripheral blood, taken in the second trimester of pregnancy. All receptors derive from a female donor in good health, enrolled as a control in a pregnancy study. CDR3s include the opening cysteine and the closing phenylalanine or tryptophan. A D gene is named only where the DNA matches it firmly. Rows may omit the clone size; those that give it use once, few, many or a size class.

DNA | CDR3 | D | J | size | V
TGTGCCAGCAGCCCCCGGCTCCTGACAGACTACGAGCAGTACTTC | CASSPRLLTDYEQYF | NA | TRBJ2-7 | NA | TRBV6-4
TGTGCCAGCAGCTTATCCGGCGGCCTTTGGGATGAGCAGTTCTTC | CASSLSGGLWDEQFF | NA | TRBJ2-1 | NA | TRBV7-3
TGTGCCAGCAGTCTAGCGGGGGGGCGGGGCACAGATACGCAGTATTTT | CASSLAGGRGTDTQYF | TRBD2 | TRBJ2-3 | NA | TRBV7-2
TGCGCCAGCAGCCAAGAGGCTAGCGGGGACCCAGATACGCAGTATTTT | CASSQEASGDPDTQYF | TRBD2 | TRBJ2-3 | NA | TRBV4-3
TGCGCCAGCAGCCAATTATTGAACACTGAAGCTTTCTTT | CASSQLLNTEAFF | NA | TRBJ1-1 | NA | TRBV4-3
TGTGCCAGCAGTTACTCGAACCGGGGGTCGTCCGGGGAGCTGTTTTTT | CASSYSNRGSSGELFF | NA | TRBJ2-2 | NA | TRBV6-6
TGTGCCACCAGCAGAGACGGGACAGGGACCTACGAGCAGTACTTC | CATSRDGTGTYEQYF | TRBD1 | TRBJ2-7 | NA | TRBV15
TGTGCCTGGTCCGGGGTCACTGAAGCTTTCTTT | CAWSGVTEAFF | NA | TRBJ1-1 | NA | TRBV30
TGTGCCAGCAGCCCAAGGCAGGGGTTCAGCACTGAAGCTTTCTTT | CASSPRQGFSTEAFF | NA | TRBJ1-1 | NA | TRBV7-2
TGCGCCAGCAGCCAAGATCGGCAGGGGCCTAACTATGGCTACACCTTC | CASSQDRQGPNYGYTF | NA | TRBJ1-2 | NA | TRBV4-3
TGTGCCAGCAGTTTTACAGGGGTTGAGACCCAGTACTTC | CASSFTGVETQYF | TRBD1 | TRBJ2-5 | NA | TRBV6-5
TGTGCCAGCAGCCCAGGGGCCTCGGGCACCGGGGAGCTGTTTTTT | CASSPGASGTGELFF | NA | TRBJ2-2 | NA | TRBV7-2
TGTGCCAGCAGCTCTACAGGGTATGGCTACACCTTC | CASSSTGYGYTF | NA | TRBJ1-2 | NA | TRBV7-2
TGTGCCATCAGTGAGCTAGACTGGTCGTCCCCCACTGAAGCTTTCTTT | CAISELDWSSPTEAFF | NA | TRBJ1-1 | NA | TRBV10-3
TGTGCCAGCAGTTCCCAGGGGGCCCGCACAGATACGCAGTATTTT | CASSSQGARTDTQYF | TRBD1 | TRBJ2-3 | NA | TRBV27
TGCGCCAGCAGTGAGTCGAGAGAGGTACAGGGCATCTTC | CASSESREVQGIF | NA | TRBJ1-2 | once | TRBV10-2
TGTGCCAGCAGCCAAGGAAGGGGTGGCTACACCTTC | CASSQGRGGYTF | NA | TRBJ1-2 | NA | TRBV14
TGTGCCAGCAGCCCCCGACAGGGGGGCTCTGGGGCCAACGTCCTGACTTTC | CASSPRQGGSGANVLTF | TRBD1 | TRBJ2-6 | NA | TRBV7-9
TGCGCCAGCAGCCGTACTAGCGGGGCCCGAAATGAGCAGTTCTTC | CASSRTSGARNEQFF | TRBD2 | TRBJ2-1 | NA | TRBV5-1
TGTGCCACCAGCAGAGATATCGGAGCCGGGGATGAGCAGTTCTTC | CATSRDIGAGDEQFF | NA | TRBJ2-1 | NA | TRBV15
TGTGCCAGCAGCCTTTCCGGGACATTAACCGGGGAGCTGTTTTTT | CASSLSGTLTGELFF | NA | TRBJ2-2 | NA | TRBV4-2
TGTGCCTGGGGGACAGGGAACACTGAAGCTTTCTTT | CAWGTGNTEAFF | TRBD1 | TRBJ1-1 | NA | TRBV30
TGTGCCAGCAGCGGTGGACCAGGGTATGGGAACACTGAAGCTTTCTTT | CASSGGPGYGNTEAFF | NA | TRBJ1-1 | NA | TRBV9
TGTGCCAGCAGTAGTGCCGGGTGGCGGGGGCAAGGAACCGGGGAGCTGTTTTTT | CASSSAGWRGQGTGELFF | NA | TRBJ2-2 | few | TRBV7-9
TGTGCCAGCAGTGTGGACAGAACTAACACTGAAGCTTTCTTT | CASSVDRTNTEAFF | NA | TRBJ1-1 | NA | TRBV6-6
TGTGCCAGCTTGGGACAGGGTGTCTACAATGAGCAGTTCTTC | CASLGQGVYNEQFF | TRBD1 | TRBJ2-1 | NA | TRBV18
TGTGCCAGCAGCACAGGGGCCAACGAGCAGTACTTC | CASSTGANEQYF | TRBD1 | TRBJ2-7 | NA | TRBV7-3
TGTGCCAGCAGCCTAGGGGGCGCGGACTATGGCTACACCTTC | CASSLGGADYGYTF | TRBD1 | TRBJ1-2 | NA | TRBV5-4
TGTGCCAGCAGTGTGGGGACAGGGTCCAAAAACATTCAGTACTTC | CASSVGTGSKNIQYF | TRBD1 | TRBJ2-4 | NA | TRBV2